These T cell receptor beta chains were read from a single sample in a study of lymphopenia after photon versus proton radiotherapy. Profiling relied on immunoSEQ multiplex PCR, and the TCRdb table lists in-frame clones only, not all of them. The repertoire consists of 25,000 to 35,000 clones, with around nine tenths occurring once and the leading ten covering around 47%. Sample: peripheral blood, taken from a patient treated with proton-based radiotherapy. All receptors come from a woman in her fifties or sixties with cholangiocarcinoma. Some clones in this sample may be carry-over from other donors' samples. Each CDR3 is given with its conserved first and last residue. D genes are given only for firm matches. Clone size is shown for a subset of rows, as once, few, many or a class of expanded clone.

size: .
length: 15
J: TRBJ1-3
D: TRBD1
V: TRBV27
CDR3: CASSLLGTARNTIYF
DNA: TGTGCCAGCAGTTTATTAGGGACAGCTCGAAACACCATATATTTT

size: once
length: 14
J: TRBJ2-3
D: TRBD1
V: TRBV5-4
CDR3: CASSLQGASDTQYF
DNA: TGTGCCAGCAGCCTACAGGGGGCGTCAGATACGCAGTATTTT

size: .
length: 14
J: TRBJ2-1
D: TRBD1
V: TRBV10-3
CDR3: CAITGTGGNNEQFF
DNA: TGTGCCATCACAGGGACAGGGGGTAACAATGAGCAGTTCTTC

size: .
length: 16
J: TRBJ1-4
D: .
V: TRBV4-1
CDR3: CASSQLVEPTNEKLFF
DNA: TGCGCCAGCAGCCAACTAGTAGAACCAACTAATGAAAAACTGTTTTTT

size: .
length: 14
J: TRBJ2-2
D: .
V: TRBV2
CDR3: CASRATVVGGELFF
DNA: TGTGCCAGCAGGGCCACGGTGGTGGGCGGGGAGCTGTTTTTT

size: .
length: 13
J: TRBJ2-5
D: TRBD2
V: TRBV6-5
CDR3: CASSGRDRVTQYF
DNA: TGTGCCAGCAGCGGGAGGGATAGGGTGACCCAGTACTTC

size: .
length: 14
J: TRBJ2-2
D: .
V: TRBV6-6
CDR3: CASSSGTNTGELFF
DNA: TGTGCCAGCAGCTCCGGGACGAACACCGGGGAGCTGTTTTTT

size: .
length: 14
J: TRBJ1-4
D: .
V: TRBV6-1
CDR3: CASSEPLLREKLFF
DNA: TGTGCCAGCAGTGAACCTCTTTTAAGGGAAAAACTGTTTTTT

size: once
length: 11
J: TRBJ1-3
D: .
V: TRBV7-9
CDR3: CASSFRDVGYF
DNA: TGTGCCAGCAGCTTCCGGGATGTGGGATATTTT

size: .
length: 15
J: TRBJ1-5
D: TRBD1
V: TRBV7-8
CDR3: CASSPPGTANQPQHF
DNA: TGTGCCAGCAGCCCACCCGGGACAGCTAATCAGCCCCAGCATTTT

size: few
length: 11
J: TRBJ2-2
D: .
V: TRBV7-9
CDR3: CASALGPELFF
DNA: TGTGCCAGCGCCTTAGGTCCGGAGCTGTTTTTT

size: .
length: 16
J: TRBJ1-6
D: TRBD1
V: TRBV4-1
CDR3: CASSPQGSSYNSPLHF
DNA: TGCGCCAGCAGCCCACAGGGGAGCTCCTATAATTCACCCCTCCACTTT

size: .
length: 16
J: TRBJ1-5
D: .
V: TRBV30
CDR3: CAWSRRGGTRNQPQHF
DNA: TGTGCCTGGAGCCGAAGGGGGGGAACTCGGAATCAGCCCCAGCATTTT

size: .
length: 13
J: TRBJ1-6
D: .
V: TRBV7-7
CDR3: CASSLSTNSPLHF
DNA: TGTGCTAGCAGCTTATCTACTAATTCACCCCTCCACTTT

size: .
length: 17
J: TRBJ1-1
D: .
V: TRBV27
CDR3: CASSLMGRIRLGTEAFF
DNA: TGTGCCAGCAGTTTAATGGGTCGGATACGTTTAGGGACTGAAGCTTTCTTT

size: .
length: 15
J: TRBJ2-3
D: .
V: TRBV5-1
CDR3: CASSLALGLTDTQYF
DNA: TGCGCCAGCAGCTTGGCCTTGGGACTCACAGATACGCAGTATTTT

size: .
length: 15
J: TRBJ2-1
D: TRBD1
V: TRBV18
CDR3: CASSPGTGQGNEQFF
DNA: TGTGCCAGCTCACCAGGGACAGGTCAAGGGAATGAGCAGTTCTTC

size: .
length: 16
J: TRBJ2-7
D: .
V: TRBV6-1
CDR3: CASSEAPAALPYEQYF
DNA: TGTGCCAGCAGTGAAGCGCCGGCAGCCCTTCCCTACGAGCAGTACTTC

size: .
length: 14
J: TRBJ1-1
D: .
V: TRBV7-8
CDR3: CASSYVTGSGEAFF
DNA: TGTGCCAGCAGCTACGTAACAGGATCGGGCGAAGCTTTCTTT

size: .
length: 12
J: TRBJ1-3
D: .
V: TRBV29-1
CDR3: CSVRRSGNTIYF
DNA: TGCAGCGTTCGACGCTCTGGAAACACCATATATTTT

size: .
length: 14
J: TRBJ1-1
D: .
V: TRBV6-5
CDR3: CASSYSIPNTEAFF
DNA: TGTGCCAGCAGTTACTCCATACCAAACACTGAAGCTTTCTTT

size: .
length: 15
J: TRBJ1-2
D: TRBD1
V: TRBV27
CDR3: CASSSLRTGLGGYTF
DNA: TGTGCCAGCAGCTCGTTGAGGACAGGGTTGGGCGGCTACACCTTC

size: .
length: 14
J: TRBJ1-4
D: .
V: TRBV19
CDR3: CASSPWRGEEKLFF
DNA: TGTGCCAGTAGTCCATGGAGGGGAGAAGAAAAACTGTTTTTT

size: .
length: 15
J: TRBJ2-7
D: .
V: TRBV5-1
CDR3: CASSLEGARAAEQYF
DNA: TGCGCCAGCAGCTTGGAAGGCGCACGGGCGGCCGAGCAGTACTTC

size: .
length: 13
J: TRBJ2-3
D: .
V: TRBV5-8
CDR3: CASIGQRTDTQYF
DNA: TGTGCCAGCATCGGACAGCGCACAGATACGCAGTATTTT

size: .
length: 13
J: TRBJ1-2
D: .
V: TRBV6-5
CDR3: CASSYLGTNGYTF
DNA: TGTGCCAGCAGTTACTTAGGGACAAATGGCTACACCTTC

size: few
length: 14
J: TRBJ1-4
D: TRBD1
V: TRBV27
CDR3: CASSFRTGTEKLFF
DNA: TGTGCCAGCAGTTTCAGGACAGGTACAGAAAAACTGTTTTTT

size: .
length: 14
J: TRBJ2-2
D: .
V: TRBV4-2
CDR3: CASSQGSRGGELFF
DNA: TGTGCCAGCAGCCAAGGTTCACGGGGCGGGGAGCTGTTTTTT

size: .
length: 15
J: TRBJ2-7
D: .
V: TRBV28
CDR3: CASSPKLGTVYEQYF
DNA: TGTGCCAGCAGTCCGAAATTGGGGACGGTCTACGAGCAGTACTTC

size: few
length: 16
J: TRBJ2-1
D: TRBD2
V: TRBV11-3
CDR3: CASSSLTSGGLDEQFF
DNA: TGTGCCAGCAGCTCCCTGACTAGCGGGGGTTTGGATGAGCAGTTCTTC

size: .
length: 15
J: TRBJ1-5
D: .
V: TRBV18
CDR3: CASSPGGRTNQPQHF
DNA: TGTGCCAGCTCACCAGGCGGTCGGACGAATCAGCCCCAGCATTTT

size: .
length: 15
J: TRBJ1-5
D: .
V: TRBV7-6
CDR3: CASSQLAWGNQPQHF
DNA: TGTGCCAGCAGCCAATTAGCGTGGGGAAATCAGCCCCAGCATTTT

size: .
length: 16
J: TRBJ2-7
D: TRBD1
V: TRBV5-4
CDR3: CASSQVGTGRTYEQYF
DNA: TGTGCCAGCAGCCAAGTCGGGACAGGGCGAACCTACGAGCAGTACTTC

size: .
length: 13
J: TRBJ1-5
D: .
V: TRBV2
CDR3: CASSDESNQPQHF
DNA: TGTGCCAGCAGTGATGAGAGCAATCAGCCCCAGCATTTT

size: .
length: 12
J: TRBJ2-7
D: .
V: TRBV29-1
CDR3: CSVARGSYEQYF
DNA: TGCAGCGTTGCGCGGGGCTCCTACGAGCAGTACTTC

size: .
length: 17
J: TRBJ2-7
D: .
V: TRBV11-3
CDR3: CASSCRNPGTTIYEQYF
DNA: TGTGCCAGCAGCTGCCGAAACCCCGGGACGACCATCTACGAGCAGTACTTC

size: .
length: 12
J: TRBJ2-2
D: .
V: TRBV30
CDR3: CATARNTGELFF
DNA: TGTGCAACAGCCCGGAACACCGGGGAGCTGTTTTTT

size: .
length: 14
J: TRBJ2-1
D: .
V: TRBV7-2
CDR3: CASSSPDVHNEQFF
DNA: TGTGCCAGCAGTTCCCCGGACGTACACAATGAGCAGTTCTTC

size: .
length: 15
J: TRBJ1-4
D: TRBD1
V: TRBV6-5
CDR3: CASRAGTGGVEKLFF
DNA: TGTGCCAGCAGAGCCGGGACAGGAGGTGTTGAAAAACTGTTTTTT

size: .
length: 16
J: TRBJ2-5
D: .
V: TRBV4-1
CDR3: CASSQDVRPGQETQYF
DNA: TGCGCCAGCAGCCAAGATGTTCGGCCCGGTCAAGAGACCCAGTACTTC

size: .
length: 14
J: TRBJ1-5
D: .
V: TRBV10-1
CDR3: CASSETGSNQPQHF
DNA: TGCGCCAGCAGTGAGACAGGGAGCAATCAGCCCCAGCATTTT

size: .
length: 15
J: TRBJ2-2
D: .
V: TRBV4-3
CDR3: CASSQDQFRAGELFF
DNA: TGCGCCAGCAGCCAAGATCAGTTTAGGGCCGGGGAGCTGTTTTTT

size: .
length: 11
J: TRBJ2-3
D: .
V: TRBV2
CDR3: CASNLRDTQYF
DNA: TGTGCCAGCAATCTCCGGGATACGCAGTATTTT

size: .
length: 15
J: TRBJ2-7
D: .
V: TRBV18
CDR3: CASSPVGTNSYEQYF
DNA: TGTGCCAGCTCACCGGTTGGGACAAACTCCTACGAGCAGTACTTC

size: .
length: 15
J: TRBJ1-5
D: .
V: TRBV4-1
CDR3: CASSQDQAGNQPQHF
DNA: TGCGCCAGCAGCCAAGATCAGGCAGGCAATCAGCCCCAGCATTTT